This TCR beta chain is drawn from a study of blood T cell repertoires in COVID-19. The overall study: Samples came from the United States, Italy and Spain, spanning acute and convalescent COVID-19. T cells, B-cell-depleted T cells, or PBMCs provided the cDNA or gDNA that served as material.

Germline V gene sequence: CDR1 SGHTA, CDR2 FQGNSA. CDR3 length equals 15 residues. V lost 5 bases to trimming and J lost 0 bases; unmatched junction nucleotides: 4. Authors' processing steps: Amplified reference gene primers provided the basis for estimating nucleated cell counts. Some clones are missing from TCRdb's copy, which holds only in-frame ones; the method was immunoSEQ multiplex PCR. Clone size and the V and J calls come from that table; the DNA yielded D and trimming. The repertoire includes 17,000 or so clones, around 90% of them detected once, and about a sixth sits in the top ten. The V call is TRBV7-2, the J call TRBJ1-5; 7 positions agree with TRBD1. The TCR comes from a man in his fifties or sixties with active COVID-19. The specimen was peripheral blood. The CDR3 is CASSTGTDSNQPQHF. The CDR3 nucleotides are TGTGCCAGCAGCACCGGGACAGATAGCAATCAGCCCCAGCATTTT.